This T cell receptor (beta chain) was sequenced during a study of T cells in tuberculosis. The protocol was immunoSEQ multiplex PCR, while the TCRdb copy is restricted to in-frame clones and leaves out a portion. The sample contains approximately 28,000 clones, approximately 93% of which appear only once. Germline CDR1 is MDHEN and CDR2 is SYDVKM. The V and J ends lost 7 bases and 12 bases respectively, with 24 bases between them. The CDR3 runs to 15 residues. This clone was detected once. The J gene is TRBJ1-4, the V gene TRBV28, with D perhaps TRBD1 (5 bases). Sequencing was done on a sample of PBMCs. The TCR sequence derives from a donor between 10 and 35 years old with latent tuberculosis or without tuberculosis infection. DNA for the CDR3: TGTGCCAGCACCTTAAGCCTGCAGGGCCGCCGGGAACTGTTTTTT. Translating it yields CASTLSLQGRRELFF.